A selection of T cell receptor beta chains follows, all from one sample in a study of T cell responses to AZD1222 COVID-19 vaccine. The data were produced by immunoSEQ multiplex PCR, yet TCRdb's version contains in-frame clones alone and is incomplete. The sample lists approximately 200,000 clones; more than 85% were seen once. Source: peripheral blood, taken 28 days after the second AZD1222 dose. The source is an adult who received the AZD1222 COVID-19 vaccine. Both conserved end residues are part of each CDR3. The D gene is left open where the match is weak. Only some rows state a clone size, as once, few, many or a class for expanded clones.

>TRBV10-1|TRBD2|-|15|TRBJ2-7
TGCGCCAGCAGTGAGGGGGCTAGCGGGAGAGACGAGCAGTACTTC
CASSEGASGRDEQYF
>TRBV7-3|TRBD2|-|16|TRBJ2-1
TGTGCCAGCAGCTTAACGGGACTAGCGGGTTGGAATGAGCAGTTCTTC
CASSLTGLAGWNEQFF
>TRBV28|-|few|14|TRBJ1-5
TGTGCCAGCAGTCTCCCCCCCGGCAATCAGCCCCAGCATTTT
CASSLPPGNQPQHF
>TRBV7-2|TRBD2|-|16|TRBJ2-3
TGTGCCAGCAGCTTAAAGGGGACTAGCTTGACAGATACGCAGTATTTT
CASSLKGTSLTDTQYF
>TRBV5-6|TRBD1|-|15|TRBJ2-1
TGTGCCAGCAGCTTCCGGGACAGGGGTGACAATGAGCAGTTCTTC
CASSFRDRGDNEQFF
>TRBV9|TRBD2|-|14|TRBJ2-3
TGTGCCAGCAGCGTGGCGGGAGCGGGAGATACGCAGTATTTT
CASSVAGAGDTQYF
>TRBV30|-|-|13|TRBJ1-2
TGTGCCTGGAGTCCCTCGTGGGGGGAAGGCTACACCTTC
CAWSPSWGEGYTF
>TRBV5-1|-|-|14|TRBJ2-7
TGCGCCAGCAGCTTGGACCCCAGCTCCTACGAGCAGTACTTC
CASSLDPSSYEQYF
>TRBV12-3/TRBV12-4|-|-|13|TRBJ1-4
TGTGCCAGCAGGTTCGGGAATAATGAAAAACTGTTTTTT
CASRFGNNEKLFF
>TRBV3-1/TRBV3-2|-|-|13|TRBJ2-3
TGTGCCAGCAGCCGTCTACGAACAGATACGCAGTATTTT
CASSRLRTDTQYF
>TRBV9|-|-|15|TRBJ2-1
TGTGCCAGCAGCTACCGGGACTCACCTTACAATGAGCAGTTCTTC
CASSYRDSPYNEQFF
>TRBV7-2|-|-|16|TRBJ2-7
TGTGCCAGCAGCTTAGCTCACGCGGTGGGTGGGTCCGAGCAGTACTTC
CASSLAHAVGGSEQYF
>TRBV19|-|-|14|TRBJ2-7
TGTGCCAGTAGTATGATTTCCGGGACTCACGAGCAGTACTTC
CASSMISGTHEQYF
>TRBV6-5|-|once|14|TRBJ2-5
TGTGCCAGCAGTTACTTGGCTAGCAGAGAGACCCAGTACTTC
CASSYLASRETQYF
>TRBV7-2|-|-|13|TRBJ2-1
TGTGCCAGCAGCTTATTCCCCCTCAATGAGCAGTTCTTC
CASSLFPLNEQFF
>TRBV5-4|TRBD2|once|16|TRBJ2-3
TGTGCCAGCAGCTTGGTCGGCGGGGGGCGAAAAGATACGCAGTATTTT
CASSLVGGGRKDTQYF
>TRBV5-1|-|-|15|TRBJ2-7
TGCGCCAGCAGCTCGGTTTTGAGGGGGTTAGACGAGCAGTACTTC
CASSSVLRGLDEQYF
>TRBV6-2/TRBV6-3|-|-|16|TRBJ1-5
TGTGCCAGCAGTAGAGGGGCGCAAGTCACCAATCAGCCCCAGCATTTT
CASSRGAQVTNQPQHF
>TRBV12-3/TRBV12-4|-|-|12|TRBJ1-1
TGTGCCAGCACCTACAGCAACACTGAAGCTTTCTTT
CASTYSNTEAFF
>TRBV27|TRBD1|-|14|TRBJ2-2
TGTGCCAGTCTCCAGGGGGCGAACACCGGGGAGCTGTTTTTT
CASLQGANTGELFF
>TRBV11-3|-|-|12|TRBJ2-7
TGTGCCTGCGGACCTTCCTCCTACGAGCAGTACTTC
CACGPSSYEQYF
>TRBV5-8|-|-|14|TRBJ2-2
TGTGCCAGCAGCCAAAGAAGGGGCACCGGGGAGCTGTTTTTT
CASSQRRGTGELFF
>TRBV19|-|once|16|TRBJ1-5
TGTGCCAGTAGTGACCATCAAGCTGTTCTCAATCAGCCCCAGCATTTT
CASSDHQAVLNQPQHF
>TRBV20-1|-|-|13|TRBJ2-7
TGCAGTGCTAGTTACGGGACCCCCTACGAGCAGTACTTC
CSASYGTPYEQYF
>TRBV14|-|-|15|TRBJ1-2
TGTGCCAGCAGCCAGGAAGCCGGGTCCCCGGATGGCTACACCTTC
CASSQEAGSPDGYTF
>TRBV9|-|-|18|TRBJ1-4
TGTGCCAGCAGCGCATTGGGCTCCAGTCAAGCAACTAATGAAAAACTGTTTTTT
CASSALGSSQATNEKLFF
>TRBV18|TRBD2|-|15|TRBJ2-7
TGTGCCAGCTCACCACTGCCGCTAGCGGTGCAAGAGCAGTACTTC
CASSPLPLAVQEQYF
>TRBV6-5|-|-|16|TRBJ2-1
TGTGCCAGCAGTTACGGGGGGGCTACATCCTACAATGAGCAGTTCTTC
CASSYGGATSYNEQFF
>TRBV19|TRBD1|-|15|TRBJ1-4
TGTGCCAGTAGTGACGGGACAGTCTCTAATGAAAAACTGTTTTTT
CASSDGTVSNEKLFF
>TRBV4-1|TRBD2|-|15|TRBJ2-1
TGCGCCAGCAGCTTTACTAGCGGGGTTAACAATGAGCAGTTCTTC
CASSFTSGVNNEQFF
>TRBV28|TRBD2|-|14|TRBJ2-7
TGTGCCAGCACTCCGGGACTAGCCCAGAACGAGCAGTACTTC
CASTPGLAQNEQYF
>TRBV11-2|-|-|13|TRBJ1-6
TGTGCCAGCAGCTTAGTGGGGAATTCACCCCTCCACTTT
CASSLVGNSPLHF
>TRBV5-5|-|once|13|TRBJ1-1
TGTGCCAGCAGCCGGCAGGGTAGAACTGAAGCTTTCTTT
CASSRQGRTEAFF
>TRBV5-1|TRBD2|-|15|TRBJ2-1
TGCGCCAGCAGCTTGGTGGGTAGCGGGAGCCATGAGCAGTTCTTC
CASSLVGSGSHEQFF
>TRBV2|TRBD2|-|14|TRBJ2-5
TGTGCCAGCAGGGAGCGGGAGGGAAAAGAGACCCAGTACTTC
CASREREGKETQYF
>TRBV7-9|TRBD2|-|18|TRBJ2-1
TGTGCCAGCAGCACGCCCGGGACTAGCGGGAGGGCCTCCAATGAGCAGTTCTTC
CASSTPGTSGRASNEQFF
>TRBV7-2|TRBD2|-|17|TRBJ2-2
TGTGCCAGCAGCTCTAGCGGGAGGACGAGTAGGACCGGGGAGCTGTTTTTT
CASSSSGRTSRTGELFF
>TRBV12-3/TRBV12-4|-|once|13|TRBJ1-6
TGTGCCAGCAGCCCTGGACAGAGTTCACCCCTCCACTTT
CASSPGQSSPLHF
>TRBV4-1|TRBD2|-|16|TRBJ2-5
TGCGCCAGCAGCCAAGATCAGGGACTAGTTGGAGAGACCCAGTACTTC
CASSQDQGLVGETQYF
>TRBV5-6|-|-|14|TRBJ1-5
TGTGCCAGCAGCTTTCGGGGGGCCAATCAGCCCCAGCATTTT
CASSFRGANQPQHF
>TRBV6-2/TRBV6-3|TRBD2|-|16|TRBJ2-2
TGTGCCAGCAGCCCCTTAGCGGGAGGGGTCACCGGGGAGCTGTTTTTT
CASSPLAGGVTGELFF
>TRBV24-1|TRBD2|-|15|TRBJ2-1
TGTGCCACCAGTGATTTCGCGGGAGGCCACGATGAGCAGTTCTTC
CATSDFAGGHDEQFF
>TRBV11-3|-|-|14|TRBJ1-2
TGTGCCAGCAGCCAACGGCAGGGTCACTATGGCTACACCTTC
CASSQRQGHYGYTF
>TRBV10-3|TRBD1|-|13|TRBJ2-7
TGTGCCACCAGGGGGACAGACTCCTACGAGCAGTACTTC
CATRGTDSYEQYF
>TRBV28|-|-|13|TRBJ2-7
TGTGCCAGCAGTATCCAGAGCTCCTACGAGCAGTACTTC
CASSIQSSYEQYF
>TRBV6-6|TRBD2|-|13|TRBJ2-7
TGTGCCAGCAGCGCGGGACTACTCTACGAGCAGTACTTC
CASSAGLLYEQYF
>TRBV13|-|once|13|TRBJ2-1
TGTGCCAGCAGCTTCGACGACTCCAATGAGCAGTTCTTC
CASSFDDSNEQFF
>TRBV27|-|-|18|TRBJ1-2
TGTGCCAGCAGTTTATATGGAGTTGAGGGCAGCGCTAACTATGGCTACACCTTC
CASSLYGVEGSANYGYTF
>TRBV10-3|TRBD2|-|14|TRBJ2-5
TGTGCCATCAGGGGAAGCGGGGACGGGGAGACCCAGTACTTC
CAIRGSGDGETQYF
>TRBV27|-|-|13|TRBJ2-5
TGTGCCAGCAGTCCCACGGGAGTAGAGACCCAGTACTTC
CASSPTGVETQYF
>TRBV7-9|-|-|13|TRBJ2-5
TGTGCCAGCAAGTTCGGGAGAGAAGAGACCCAGTACTTC
CASKFGREETQYF
>TRBV3-1/TRBV3-2|-|-|11|TRBJ2-7
TGTGCCAGCACCGCGCGGGGCGAGCAGTACTTC
CASTARGEQYF
>TRBV29-1|-|few|13|TRBJ1-2
TGCGCCTACCGGGACTCTAGGCGTGATGGCTACACCTTC
CAYRDSRRDGYTF
>TRBV6-5|-|-|14|TRBJ2-2
TGTGCCAGCGAACTCAACTCGAACACCGGGGAGCTGTTTTTT
CASELNSNTGELFF
>TRBV18|TRBD1|-|16|TRBJ1-5
TGTGCCAGCTCCGCAGGACAGGCCGATAGCAATCAGCCCCAGCATTTT
CASSAGQADSNQPQHF
>TRBV10-1|TRBD1|-|15|TRBJ2-3
TGCGCCAGCAGCGAAAACAGGGGCTACACAGATACGCAGTATTTT
CASSENRGYTDTQYF
>TRBV19|TRBD1|-|15|TRBJ1-5
TGTGCCAGTAGTATAAGGGACAGGGGCAATCAGCCCCAGCATTTT
CASSIRDRGNQPQHF
>TRBV2|-|once|15|TRBJ1-3
TGTGCCAGCAGTGAAGCGGGGACCGTCGGAAACACCATATATTTT
CASSEAGTVGNTIYF